This T cell receptor beta chain comes out of a study of PD-1 blockade in classical Hodgkin lymphoma. Broader study findings: The CD4+ diversity rise by C4D1 was clearest in complete responders. Newly diagnosed patients reportedly had lower baseline TCR diversity than healthy donors.

Turning to this clone: The target antigen is unknown.

All the patients suffered relapse after autologous stem cell transplantation, and brentuximab vedotin exposure differed. The method was immunoSEQ multiplex PCR; TCRdb's version includes in-frame clones alone and lacks a portion of them. The profile shows 50,000 to 65,000 clones, around nine tenths of them singletons. The length of the CDR3 is 14 residues. Germline V CDR1 and CDR2: GTSNPN, SVGIG (reference sequence). The V end was cut by 0 bases, the J end by 2 bases, with 10 bases between. The source of this sequence is a human donor with classical Hodgkin lymphoma. The rearrangement joins TRBV30 to TRBJ2-5; D unresolved. The source was peripheral blood mononuclear cells (PBMCs), collected before the second cycle of nivolumab. CDR3 sequence reads: CAWSVLGIQETQYF. The CDR3 DNA follows: TGTGCCTGGAGTGTGTTGGGGATTCAAGAGACCCAGTACTTC.